This TCR beta chain was obtained from a study of cytomegalovirus exposure and HLA in healthy donors. Study-level results: Investigators reported 150 to 200 TCR beta chains as tied to cytomegalovirus.

The CDR3 spans 16 residues. Germline CDR1 reads LGHNT; CDR2 reads FRNRAP. V was clipped by 5 bases and J by 5 bases, with 19 bases between them. Separation from the approximately 720-subject first cohort characterized the approximately 130-subject validation cohort, to which the donors belonged. The sample holds a few counts of this clone. Its antigen is as yet unknown. Clones were read by immunoSEQ multiplex PCR, and TCRdb kept only the in-frame ones, dropping some. The sample lists 120,000 to 150,000 clones; over 80% were seen once. The sequencing sample was made of PBMCs. This chain links TRBV12-5 with TRBJ2-1; a weak D match, TRBD2 (6 bases). The receptor's source is a man between 18 and 29 years old in good health and CMV-seropositive. The CDR3 region is CASGRLQGGFHNEQFF. In nucleotides, the CDR3 is TGTGCTAGTGGTCGGCTGCAGGGAGGATTCCACAATGAGCAGTTCTTC.